This is a list of T cell receptor beta chains from one sample in a study of T-cell memory formation after mild COVID-19. In TCRdb, the 5' RACE reads were re-called with MiXCR into one record per CDR3 protein. The data show a few hundred thousand distinct CDR3 sequences, with roughly a fifth seen just once and roughly 20% held by the top ten. Sequencing was done on a sample of PBMCs or a T cell subset sorted from them (not recorded which). These receptors originate from a man younger than 30 who had mild COVID-19 (a few samples of this study predate the infection). Cell type and time point are not known. Both conserved end residues are trimmed from each CDR3. A D gene is named only where the DNA matches it firmly.

V,D,J,CDR3
TRBV4-1,-,TRBJ2-3,ASSQGRGVSTDTQY
TRBV15,-,TRBJ2-5,ATSRPGTQGTQY
TRBV12-3/TRBV12-4,-,TRBJ1-2,ASSSRGVGGYT
TRBV18,-,TRBJ2-5,ASSTGSQETQY
TRBV6-5,TRBD2,TRBJ2-3,ASSYLRGNTDTQY
TRBV4-3,TRBD1,TRBJ1-2,ASSQDLPRTGGWYGYT
TRBV5-4,TRBD2,TRBJ2-2,ASSLWSGGSPTGELF
TRBV9,TRBD2,TRBJ2-5,ASSATTSGGATQETQY
TRBV29-1,-,TRBJ1-1,SVESSLNTEAF
TRBV7-2,TRBD1,TRBJ1-1,ASSLSHRGPFSEAF
TRBV7-2,-,TRBJ2-3,ASSTTGVRVSVDTQY
TRBV7-2,TRBD1,TRBJ1-4,ASSIRGPTNEKLF
TRBV12-5,-,TRBJ1-5,ASGLDHQPQH
TRBV10-3,-,TRBJ2-3,AISSSTRADTQY
TRBV20-1,-,TRBJ1-3,SASQPGGNTIY
TRBV7-9,-,TRBJ1-2,ASSLPNYGYT
TRBV7-2,-,TRBJ1-6,ASSLASGGGRGRNSPLH
TRBV30,-,TRBJ1-5,AWSSSGQPQH
TRBV4-3,-,TRBJ2-3,ASSQGSLADTQY
TRBV29-1,TRBD1,TRBJ2-3,SVESGTGGTDTQY
TRBV2,-,TRBJ1-1,ASSATGNTEAF
TRBV5-1,TRBD1,TRBJ2-7,ASRGQGAAYEQY
TRBV20-1,TRBD1,TRBJ2-7,SASGTAVSYEQY
TRBV20-1,-,TRBJ2-5,SARTTQETQY
TRBV7-2,TRBD1,TRBJ1-1,ASAWRPGGMNTEAF
TRBV7-2,-,TRBJ2-2,ASSAAWRRGTGELF
TRBV5-1,-,TRBJ2-7,ASRLGHEQY
TRBV5-6,-,TRBJ2-2,ASSLWGSGELF
TRBV5-1,-,TRBJ1-1,ASSSWRGSGTNTEAF
TRBV12-3/TRBV12-4,TRBD1,TRBJ2-2,ASSLRFKADRGTGELF
TRBV4-3,-,TRBJ2-5,ASSQGRSETQY
TRBV7-9,TRBD1,TRBJ1-2,ASSLVRGKDT
TRBV7-9,TRBD1,TRBJ1-2,ASSPSPGTGGLDGYT